This passage covers 14 T cell receptor beta chains from one sample sequenced in a study of cytotoxic CD8 clonotypes in ibrutinib-treated CLL. This table comes from immunoSEQ multiplex PCR, and its TCRdb copy is limited to in-frame clones, with some not included. Among about 27,000 clones listed, approximately 85% were seen once. The sample consisted of PBMCs, taken after 24 months of ibrutinib treatment. These receptors were obtained from a human donor with chronic lymphocytic leukemia.

The chain combines TRBV7-9 with TRBJ2-7, with D possibly matching TRBD2 (5 bases). Germline loops: CDR1 SEHNR, CDR2 FQNEAQ (reference sequence). CDR3 length: 13 amino acids. The germline V and J ends were trimmed by 5 bases and 3 bases, with 11 bases remaining between them. CDR3 residues: CASSPRGIYEQYF. Here the CDR3 DNA reads TGTGCCAGCAGCCCTAGAGGGATCTACGAGCAGTACTTC.

This clone was seen more than once but under ten times. V is TRBV4-1 and J is TRBJ2-2, with unresolved D. Germline V lookup: CDR1 MGHRA, CDR2 YSYEKL. Trimming took 0 bases from V and 5 from J, leaving 10 bases between them. The CDR3 consists of 15 residues. The CDR3 sequence is CASSQDQGGTGELFF. The CDR3 bases are TGCGCCAGCAGCCAAGATCAAGGCGGTACCGGGGAGCTGTTTTTT.

The V and J genes are TRBV10-2 and TRBJ2-1, with 15 positions matching TRBD2. Losses at the gene ends were 2 bases for V and 7 bases for J; bases not matched to a gene: 3. The CDR3 is 16 residues long. CDR1 and CDR2 (germline): WSHSY, SAAADI. DNA of the CDR3: TGCGCCAGCAGTGAGGGACTAGCGGGGGGGCAAAATGAGCAGTTCTTC. This gives the protein CASSEGLAGGQNEQFF.

The chain joins TRBV11-2 to TRBJ2-5, with D unclear. Germline lookup yields CDR1 SGHAT and CDR2 FQNNGV. CDR3 size: 14 residues. The V and J ends lost 4 bases and 1 base respectively, with 10 bases between them. The CDR3 coding sequence is TGTGCCAGCAGCTACGGACCCATCCAAGAGACCCAGTACTTC. Its translation is CASSYGPIQETQYF.

This clone was seen only once. This chain connects TRBV11-2 to TRBJ2-2, with TRBD2 matching 10 bases. This CDR3 comprises 13 residues. The germline V gene encodes CDR1 SGHAT and CDR2 FQNNGV. V was clipped by 6 bases and J by 8 bases; unmatched bases: 3. Here the CDR3 reads CASRQTSGGELFF. CDR3 DNA: TGTGCCAGCAGACAGACTAGCGGGGGGGAGCTGTTTTTT.

The V gene is TRBV27, the J gene TRBJ2-7; 8 bases agree with TRBD2. Looked up from germline, CDR1 is MNHEY and CDR2 is SMNVEV (reference sequence). This CDR3 comprises 13 residues. Germline trimming cut 6 bases from V and 4 bases from J; bases unmatched to any gene: 5. The CDR3 nucleotides read TGTGCCAGCAGGTCTGGCGGGGGGTACGAGCAGTACTTC. This encodes CASRSGGGYEQYF.

This clone was seen just once. The chain couples TRBV27 to TRBJ2-5; D call uncertain. There are 15 residues in the CDR3. CDR1 is MNHEY and CDR2 is SMNVEV in the germline V gene (reference sequence). The V end was cut by 5 bases, the J end by 7 bases, with 20 bases between. CDR3 amino acids: CASSPYPPGFLTQYF. In nucleotides, the CDR3 is TGTGCCAGCAGTCCGTACCCCCCCGGGTTTTTGACCCAGTACTTC.

A single count supports this clone. The rearrangement links TRBV14 to TRBJ2-1; the D gene is possibly TRBD2 (6 bases). CDR1 SGHDN and CDR2 FVKESK come from the germline V gene. V lost 0 bases, J lost 9 bases, and 12 bases lay in between. The CDR3 runs 14 residues. The CDR3 is CASSQDLAGSEQFF. In nucleotides, the CDR3 is TGTGCCAGCAGCCAAGATCTGGCGGGGAGTGAGCAGTTCTTC.

J is TRBJ2-3 and V is TRBV19; TRBD2 matches at 8 bases. The CDR3 sequence is 15 residues long. Germline V gene data show CDR1 as LNHDA and CDR2 as SQIVND (reference sequence). After removal of 8 bases from V and 1 base from J, the junction contained 8 bases not matched to a gene. The CDR3 spells CASSEAGVGTDTQYF. The DNA for the CDR3 is TGTGCCAGTTCGGAAGCGGGGGTTGGCACAGATACGCAGTATTTT.

This rearrangement joins TRBV30 to TRBJ2-1, with D unresolved. The length of the CDR3 is 12 residues. V was shortened by 5 bases and J by 3 bases, with 8 bases between the two germline ends. Germline CDR1 is GTSNPN and CDR2 is SVGIG (reference sequence). This CDR3 is CAWAWGYNEQFF. CDR3 sequence (DNA): TGTGCCTGGGCCTGGGGCTACAATGAGCAGTTCTTC. The full variable domain, with the rest looked up from reference TRBV30 and TRBJ2-1, is SQTIHQWPATLVQPVGSPLSLECTVEGTSNPNLYWYRQAAGRGLQLLFYSVGIGQISSEVPQNLSASRPQDRQFILSSKKLLLSDSGFYLCAWAWGYNEQFFGPGTRLTVL.

The CDR3 DNA is TGTGCCAGCAGCCCACAGAGGGGGGACGGCTATGGCTACACCTTC. It is translated as CASSPQRGDGYGYTF. The chain employs TRBV7-8 and TRBJ1-2; a possible D gene is TRBD1 (6 bases). CDR1 is SGHVS, CDR2 FQNEAQ, per germline. V shed 5 bases and J shed 4 bases, with 17 bases lying between them. The CDR3 is 15 amino acids.

The V gene is TRBV13, the J gene TRBJ2-7; unclear D gene. From germline, CDR1 is PRHDT and CDR2 FYEKMQ (reference sequence). The CDR3 runs 12 residues. Trimming cost V 0 bases and J 1 base, with 1 base left between them. The chain's CDR3 is CASSLGSYEQYF. As DNA, the CDR3 is TGTGCCAGCAGCTTAGGTTCCTACGAGCAGTACTTC.

In this sample, this clone turned up once. The CDR3: CASSELPGTSGGGSYNEQFF. DNA for the CDR3: TGTGCCAGCAGTGAGCTGCCCGGGACTAGCGGGGGGGGCTCCTACAATGAGCAGTTCTTC. J is TRBJ2-1 and V is TRBV2; 16 bases line up with TRBD2. The J segment lost 0 bases and the V segment lost 3 bases, leaving 8 bases of the junction unmatched. Germline V lookup: CDR1 SNHLY, CDR2 FYNNEI. The CDR3 has 20 amino acids.

The chain carries TRBV11-2 and TRBJ1-2, with D perhaps matching TRBD1 (5 bases). The V gene lost 4 bases and the J gene lost 8 bases, with 17 bases spanning the gap. CDR1 is SGHAT, CDR2 FQNNGV, per germline. The CDR3 is 14 amino acids. The DNA of the CDR3 is TGTGCCAGCAGCTCTGTCGGGGGATCGGGCGGCTACACCTTC. Amino acid sequence: CASSSVGGSGGYTF.